Shown below are 24 T cell receptor beta chains from a single sample sequenced in a study of regulatory T cells in long-lasting Graves disease. Documented time point: persistent/refractory GD, antithyroid drugs over 5 years with positive TRAb. Extracted RNA from PBMCs served as the source of the TCR library. Building the TCR beta libraries relied on iRepertoire HTBI primers, and CDR3 regions underwent Arm-PCR. From the multiplex PCR reads, TCRdb called clonotypes with MiXCR, one entry per CDR3 protein. Of roughly 700,000 distinct CDR3 sequences in the sample, around 32% were seen once. This specimen consisted of peripheral blood mononuclear cells (PBMCs), obtained when the disease was refractory, from a patient treated with antithyroid drugs. The receptors were gathered from a female donor with Graves disease.

J is TRBJ1-1 and V is TRBV5-1; 9 bases align to TRBD1. V was pared by 1 base and J by 3 bases, with 4 bases of the junction left unmatched. The CDR3 contains 15 residues. CDR1 is SGHRS, CDR2 YFSETQ, per germline. CDR3 nucleotides: TGCGCCAGCAGCTTGTGGGGGACAGGGTACACTGAAGCTTTCTTT. Its protein is CASSLWGTGYTEAFF.

This clonotype turned up a few times. The chain joins TRBV20-1 to TRBJ1-2; D is perhaps TRBD1 (5 bases). Trimming removed 3 bases from V and 4 bases from J, with 18 bases in between. The CDR3 contains 15 residues. The germline CDR1 and CDR2 sequences are DFQATT and SNEGSKA (reference sequence). The CDR3 region has the DNA TGCAGTGCTAGCACCGGACGGCCAGGGCTCTATGGCTACACCTTC. It specifies CSASTGRPGLYGYTF.

This clonotype has more than one count but fewer than ten. The CDR3 DNA sequence: TGTGCCAGCAGTTACGGCGGCGGGCACTCCTACGAGCAGTACTTC. Amino acid sequence: CASSYGGGHSYEQYF. V gene TRBV6-1 combines with J gene TRBJ2-7; TRBD2 might be the D (5 bases). This CDR3 spans 15 amino acids. Trimming removed 5 bases from V and 0 bases from J, with 14 bases in between. CDR1 is MNHNS and CDR2 is SASEGT in the germline V gene.

The chain couples TRBV19 to TRBJ1-5; TRBD1 matches at 8 bases. From germline, CDR1 is LNHDA and CDR2 SQIVND (reference sequence). V shed 4 bases and J 7 bases; nucleotides not matched to a gene: 6. The CDR3 totals 14 residues. In DNA, the CDR3 is TGTGCCAGTAGTACCGGGACAGGAATACAGCCCCAGCATTTT. Residues: CASSTGTGIQPQHF.

This clonotype was seen ten or more times. The chain links TRBV12-3 or TRBV12-4 to TRBJ1-6, with D hard to call. The CDR3 is 12 amino acids. Trimming cost V 3 bases and J 7 bases, with 4 bases left between them. The chain's CDR3 is CASSFSNSPLHF. The CDR3, as DNA: TGTGCCAGCAGTTTTAGCAATTCACCCCTCCACTTT.

There are a few counts of this clonotype. The V gene is TRBV12-3 or TRBV12-4, the J gene TRBJ1-6; D is unclear. V was shortened by 8 bases and J by 4 bases, with 15 bases between the two germline ends. The CDR3 extends over 15 amino acids. The CDR3 DNA reads TGTGCCAGCCGCCGTCCGACACAATATAATTCACCCCTCCACTTT. This codes for CASRRPTQYNSPLHF.

The chain employs TRBV5-1 and TRBJ2-5; 10 bases are a match to TRBD2. This CDR3 comprises 16 residues. J was trimmed by 1 base and V by 0 bases; bases with no gene match: 3. Germline assignment: CDR1 SGHRS and CDR2 YFSETQ. The CDR3 region is CASSLEGTSVQETQYF. CDR3 nucleotides: TGCGCCAGCAGCTTGGAGGGGACTAGCGTCCAAGAGACCCAGTACTTC.

This clonotype was counted at least ten times. CDR3 region: CSATRLVGQGKETQYF. Here the CDR3 DNA reads TGCAGTGCTACACGGCTAGTGGGACAGGGGAAAGAGACCCAGTACTTC. The J gene is TRBJ2-5, the V gene TRBV20-1; 10 bases fit TRBD1. There are 16 residues in the CDR3. The germline V gene encodes CDR1 DFQATT and CDR2 SNEGSKA (reference sequence). V dropped 4 bases and J dropped 3; count of bases not matched to a gene: 11.

The chain uses TRBV6-1 and TRBJ2-7; D unclear. The CDR3 sequence is 13 residues long. Germline assignment: CDR1 MNHNS and CDR2 SASEGT. The V end was cut by 5 bases, the J end by 4 bases, with 12 bases between. CDR3 protein: CASSLQRVYEQYF. CDR3 DNA: TGTGCCAGCAGTCTTCAACGCGTTTACGAGCAGTACTTC.

The chain is built from TRBV25-1 and TRBJ1-2; TRBD1 matches 9 bases. The CDR3 has 15 residues. Trimming at V came to 4 bases and at J to 7 bases, leaving 10 bases not matched to a gene. Germline lookup yields CDR1 MGHDK and CDR2 SYGVNS. The CDR3 loop reads CASSGSGQGSAGYTF. In nucleotides, the CDR3 is TGTGCCAGCAGTGGGTCTGGACAGGGGTCGGCTGGCTACACCTTC.

Notes on this clonotype: One junction end does not reproduce the germline sequence, and a read error may be involved. The chain recombines TRBV10-3 with TRBJ2-5; 10 positions agree with TRBD2. The CDR3 consists of 13 residues. The V gene's germline CDR1 is ENHRY and CDR2 SYGVKD. CDR3 amino acids: CAISPLAGETQHF. The CDR3 nucleotides read TGTGCCATCTCTCCTCTAGCGGGAGAGACCCAGCACTTC.

The rearrangement links TRBV12-3 or TRBV12-4 to TRBJ1-2; D is unresolved. This CDR3 spans 13 amino acids. Trimming removed 4 bases at V and 4 bases at J, with 10 bases between. This CDR3 reads CASSWREAYGYTF. The CDR3 nucleotides are TGTGCCAGCAGTTGGAGGGAAGCCTATGGCTACACCTTC.

This clonotype appeared many times. The gene calls are TRBV13 and TRBJ2-5; TRBD2 aligns across 7 bases. The trim removed 5 bases at V and 1 base at J, leaving 4 bases unmatched. From germline, CDR1 is PRHDT and CDR2 FYEKMQ (reference sequence). This CDR3 is built from 14 residues. The CDR3 DNA follows: TGTGCCAGCAGCGGGAGGACTAGCCAAGAGACCCAGTACTTC. It translates to CASSGRTSQETQYF.

A few counts support this clonotype. The V gene is TRBV7-2, the J gene TRBJ1-2, with TRBD1 as a possible D gene (6 bases). Trimming took off 4 bases at V and 7 bases at J, with 16 bases between the two ends. This CDR3 has 14 amino acids. Germline V lookup: CDR1 SGHTA, CDR2 FQGNSA. The DNA of the CDR3 is TGTGCCAGCAGCTCGTCCCAGGGGAATAGTGGCTACACCTTC. Residues: CASSSSQGNSGYTF.

Many counts were recorded for this clonotype. The rearrangement links TRBV12-3 or TRBV12-4 to TRBJ1-2, with D uncertain. The CDR3 is made up of 14 amino acids. V was clipped by 6 bases and J by 4 bases, with 15 bases between them. In DNA form, the CDR3 reads TGTGCCAGCAGCCTAGAACCAATGGGCTATGGCTACACCTTC. Encoded protein: CASSLEPMGYGYTF.

CDR3 DNA sequence: TGTGCCAGCAGCCAAGATTGGGGTCCTGGGAGGTTTACCTACGAGCAGTACTTC. Its protein is CASSQDWGPGRFTYEQYF. The genes are TRBV3-1 and TRBJ2-7, with D possibly being TRBD2 (6 bases). Germline-derived CDR1 and CDR2 are LGHDT and YNNKEL (reference sequence). With 0 bases removed from V and 2 bases from J, the gap between germline ends came to 20 bases. This CDR3 has 18 residues.

The V call is TRBV9, the J call TRBJ2-5, with 10 nucleotides matching TRBD2. The germline CDR1 and CDR2 sequences are SGDLS and YYNGEE. J lost 4 bases, V lost 0 bases, and 6 bases had no gene match. The CDR3 spans 16 residues. CDR3 sequence (DNA): TGTGCCAGCAGCGTAGATCTAGCGGGAGTGGGAGAGACCCAGTACTTC. This sequence encodes CASSVDLAGVGETQYF.

This clonotype was counted ten times or more. The CDR3 sequence is CSATGTVQETQYF. The CDR3 nucleotides read TGCAGTGCTACTGGGACAGTTCAAGAGACCCAGTACTTC. The V call is TRBV20-1, the J call TRBJ2-5, with 7 bases aligning to TRBD1. V dropped 4 bases and J dropped 2; count of bases not matched to a gene: 4. Germline loops: CDR1 DFQATT, CDR2 SNEGSKA (reference sequence). The CDR3 consists of 13 residues.

The chain employs TRBV30 and TRBJ1-1, with TRBD1 matching over 7 bases. V gave up 4 bases and J gave up 6 bases; unmatched junction bases: 5. The germline gives CDR1 GTSNPN, CDR2 SVGIG (reference sequence). This CDR3 is built from 12 residues. CDR3 coding DNA: TGTGCCTGGACAGACAGGGATGCTGAAGCTTTCTTT. This gives the protein CAWTDRDAEAFF. The whole variable domain, remainder taken from reference TRBV30 and TRBJ1-1, is SQTIHQWPATLVQPVGSPLSLECTVEGTSNPNLYWYRQAAGRGLQLLFYSVGIGQISSEVPQNLSASRPQDRQFILSSKKLLLSDSGFYLCAWTDRDAEAFFGQGTRLTVV.

CDR3 amino acids: CSASRVGAGTTYEQYF. DNA for the CDR3: TGCAGTGCTAGTAGGGTGGGTGCGGGAACAACCTACGAGCAGTACTTC. V and J are TRBV20-1 and TRBJ2-7; weak D call: TRBD2 (6 bases). The ends were cut back, 3 bases at V and 2 bases at J, with 20 bases in the middle. The CDR3 contains 16 residues. Germline assignment: CDR1 DFQATT and CDR2 SNEGSKA (reference sequence).

This clonotype was seen at least ten times. The chain joins TRBV12-3 or TRBV12-4 to TRBJ1-2; possible D gene TRBD1, 6 bases. This CDR3 region has 13 residues. The V and J ends lost 5 bases and 6 bases respectively, with 13 bases between them. The CDR3 is CASSLRGGDGYTF. The CDR3, as DNA: TGTGCCAGCAGTCTGAGGGGGGGCGATGGCTACACCTTC.

This clonotype turned up a few times. The chain couples TRBV28 to TRBJ1-6, with 7 bases matching TRBD1. This CDR3 spans 15 amino acids. Germline V gene lookup returns CDR1 MDHEN and CDR2 SYDVKM. With 6 bases clipped from V and 5 bases from J, the junction kept 7 bases outside the gene matches. CDR3 DNA: TGTGCCAGCAGGGGGGACAGTCCCAATAATTCACCCCTCCACTTT. Its protein product is CASRGDSPNNSPLHF.

This clonotype was seen only a few times. This chain links TRBV7-2 with TRBJ1-2; 7 bases match TRBD1. The length of the CDR3 is 16 residues. Germline CDR1 SGHTA, CDR2 FQGNSA. V shed 1 base, J shed 2 bases, and the junction held 7 bases outside the gene matches. The CDR3 loop is CASSLGAGGRNYGYTF. Written as DNA, the CDR3 is TGTGCCAGCAGCTTAGGTGCAGGGGGTAGGAACTATGGCTACACCTTC.

The chain couples TRBV19 to TRBJ1-4, with a weak D call TRBD1 (5 bases). This CDR3 region has 15 residues. V was shortened by 7 bases and J by 6 bases, with 18 bases between the two germline ends. Germline-derived CDR1 and CDR2 are LNHDA and SQIVND (reference sequence). CDR3 region: CASNPTGTHDEKLFF. The CDR3 DNA reads as TGTGCCAGTAACCCAACCGGGACTCATGATGAAAAACTGTTTTTT.